This TCR beta chain was found in a study of T cells in Graves' hyperthyroidism and ophthalmopathy. Graves' hyperthyroidism qualified as stable when ophthalmopathy did not progress within 18 months. Participants, patients aged 18 to 65, had newly diagnosed hyperthyroidism with a duration under 2 months. The source material, RNA transcripts, was used to amplify TCR beta CDR3 regions. Using the HTBI primer set, a first-round RT-PCR was run on the TCR CDR3. TCRdb fed the multiplex PCR reads into MiXCR, producing one record per CDR3 protein. The sample yields about 340,000 distinct CDR3 sequences, 18% seen once. The sample holds many counts of this clonotype. The CDR3 extends over 16 amino acids. From germline, CDR1 is DFQATT and CDR2 SNEGSKA (reference sequence). J lost 1 base, V lost 3 bases, and 7 bases had no gene match.

The specimen sequenced was blood. The chain uses TRBV20-1 and TRBJ2-3; 10 bases match TRBD2. This receptor was identified in a woman in her forties or fifties with Graves' hyperthyroidism. CDR3 bases: TGCAGTGCTAGGGGGGTAGCGGGAGGTCGCACAGATACGCAGTATTTT. Translating it yields CSARGVAGGRTDTQYF.